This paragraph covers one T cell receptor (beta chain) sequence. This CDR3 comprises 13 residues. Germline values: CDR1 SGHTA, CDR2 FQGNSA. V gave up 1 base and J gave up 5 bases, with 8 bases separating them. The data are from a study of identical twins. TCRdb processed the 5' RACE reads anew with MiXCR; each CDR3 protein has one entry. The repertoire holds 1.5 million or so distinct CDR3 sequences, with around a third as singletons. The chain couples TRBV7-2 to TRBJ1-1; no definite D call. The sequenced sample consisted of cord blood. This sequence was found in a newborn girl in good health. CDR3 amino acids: CASSLGLVTEAFF. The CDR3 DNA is TGTGCCAGCAGCTTAGGTCTAGTGACTGAAGCTTTCTTT.